This entry features one T cell receptor beta chain sequence. Seattle researchers signed up patients amid active infection and tracked them longitudinally. CDR3 length: 15 amino acids. CDR1 and CDR2 (germline): SGHRS, YFSETQ. With 3 bases clipped from V and 6 bases from J, the junction kept 11 bases outside the gene matches. These data are taken from a study of blood T cell repertoires in COVID-19. Study background: T cells, B-cell-depleted T cells, or PBMCs supplied cDNA or gDNA.

Original processing notes: Amplified reference gene primers provided the basis for estimating nucleated cell counts. Sequencing was performed with immunoSEQ multiplex PCR; in TCRdb, only in-frame clones are kept and a portion is missing. The V and J calls and clone size come from that table; D and trimming were worked out from the DNA. The sample yields around 210,000 clones, approximately 85% seen once. This sequence was found in a man over 45 with COVID-19, enrolled during active disease. The rearrangement uses TRBV5-1 and TRBJ1-2; 7 bases agree with TRBD1. Material: peripheral blood. CDR3 bases: TGCGCCAGCAGCTCCTCACAGGGGTCCCTCAATGGCTACACCTTC. Translating it yields CASSSSQGSLNGYTF.